The clone carrying this TCR beta chain was observed many times. Its specificity is not known. This entry is derived from a study of CD8 T cells in ankylosing spondylitis. The study, taken as a whole, reports: Matched ankylosing spondylitis synovial fluid reportedly contained a significantly enriched population of disease-linked clones. Reactive arthritis synovial fluid and blood previously showed some of these motif variants.

TCRdb analysed the 5' RACE reads with MiXCR anew, one entry per CDR3 protein. Of approximately 90,000 distinct CDR3 sequences listed, 7.5% to 9% are singletons. V gave up 0 bases and J gave up 1 base, with 12 bases separating them. CDR1 LGHNA and CDR2 YSLEER come from the germline V gene. This CDR3 has 17 amino acids. The sequence was collected from a male donor with ankylosing spondylitis or in good health (not recorded which). The sequenced sample consisted of blood, either unsorted or a sorted T cell fraction (not recorded which). V usage is TRBV4-3 and J usage is TRBJ2-2; D is ambiguous. The CDR3 DNA reads TGCGCCAGCAGCCAAGAGAGTGGTCACCTGAACACCGGGGAGCTGTTTTTT. Translation gives CASSQESGHLNTGELFF.